This T cell receptor beta chain was identified during a study of control samples from healthy donors and cancer patients. Assay used: immunoSEQ multiplex PCR; TCRdb lists only in-frame clones, some missing. The table lists around 89,000 clones, roughly four fifths of them singletons. This clone was detected only a few times. Sequenced material: blood. The TCR sequence derives from a woman aged 55-75 years in good health.

The CDR3 DNA is TGTGCCAGCAGTGCAGGGGTTAGCTACAATGAGCAGTTCTTC. As protein: CASSAGVSYNEQFF. This chain joins TRBV2 and TRBJ2-1, with a possible D match to TRBD1 (6 bases). V gave up 4 bases and J gave up 3 bases, with 10 bases separating them. The CDR3 has 14 residues. Germline values: CDR1 SNHLY, CDR2 FYNNEI.